This TCR beta chain was recorded in a study of Ad26.COV2.S vaccination and SARS-CoV-2 variants. Study information: By the intramuscular route, Ad26.COV2.S was given once, or twice 56 days apart.

Treatment meaning: roughly 20 received Ad26.COV2.S at low or high dose, single or two shots; about 5 received placebo; per-sample allocation not given. The study sampled participants on day 63 after the first vaccine or placebo injection. The sample came from a Boston adult aged 18-55 years. An Ad26 vector expressing Wuhan-strain SARS-CoV-2 spike constituted the vaccine. Regarding the study as a whole: Similar non-spike TCR breadth was observed in recipients of vaccine and of placebo.

Produced via immunoSEQ multiplex PCR; TCRdb's table is partial and in-frame only. The table has hundreds of thousands of clones, 70% to 90% seen once. This clone was detected once. Its antigen is as yet unknown. The J segment lost 6 bases and the V segment lost 2 bases, leaving 7 bases of the junction unmatched. Per germline, CDR1 SGHTA and CDR2 FQGNSA. This CDR3 has 16 amino acids. The source material was peripheral blood, sampled in a trial of Ad26.COV2.S vaccine versus placebo. This TCR derives from a person aged 18-65 years who received the Ad26.COV2.S COVID-19 vaccine or a placebo. V is TRBV7-2 and J is TRBJ1-1; 12 positions match TRBD1. The CDR3: CASSLMGTGGIAEAFF. DNA for the CDR3: TGTGCCAGCAGCTTAATGGGGACAGGGGGCATAGCTGAAGCTTTCTTT.